The sequence of this T cell receptor beta chain was determined in a study of T cell changes during pregnancy in multiple sclerosis. The data were produced by immunoSEQ multiplex PCR, yet TCRdb's version contains in-frame clones alone and is incomplete. The repertoire holds tens of thousands of clones, with 91% as singletons. This CDR3 spans 14 amino acids. Germline V gives CDR1 SGHDN, CDR2 FVKESK. V shed 4 bases and J 6 bases; nucleotides not matched to a gene: 6. The sequencing here drew on peripheral blood, taken in the third trimester of pregnancy. This TCR was recovered from a female donor in good health, enrolled as a control in a pregnancy study. The chain recombines TRBV14 with TRBJ2-7; 10 positions agree with TRBD2. The CDR3 region is CASSPGLAGAEQYF. CDR3 DNA: TGTGCCAGCAGCCCGGGGCTAGCGGGAGCCGAGCAGTACTTC.